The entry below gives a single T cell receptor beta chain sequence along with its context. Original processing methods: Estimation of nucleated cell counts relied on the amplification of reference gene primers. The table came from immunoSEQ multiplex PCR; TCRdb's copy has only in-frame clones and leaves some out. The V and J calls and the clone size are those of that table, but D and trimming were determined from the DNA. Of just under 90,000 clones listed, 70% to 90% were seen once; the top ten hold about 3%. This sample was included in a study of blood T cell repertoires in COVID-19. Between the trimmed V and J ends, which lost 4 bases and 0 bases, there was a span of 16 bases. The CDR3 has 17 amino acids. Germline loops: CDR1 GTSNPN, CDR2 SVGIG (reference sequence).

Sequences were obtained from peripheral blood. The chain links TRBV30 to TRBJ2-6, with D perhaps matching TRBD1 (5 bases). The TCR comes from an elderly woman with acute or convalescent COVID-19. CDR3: CAWTEWGRSSGANVLTF. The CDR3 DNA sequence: TGTGCCTGGACAGAGTGGGGCAGGAGCTCTGGGGCCAACGTCCTGACTTTC.